This TCR beta chain was retrieved from a study of identical twins. TCRdb fed the 5' RACE reads into MiXCR, producing one record per CDR3 protein. This sample yields roughly 720,000 distinct CDR3 sequences, of which 15% to 20% are seen a single time; 13% belongs to the top ten. About this clonotype: Its matching antigen is unknown.

Points from the study as a whole: Potential partial confounding of zero-insertion analyses by invariant MAIT and iNKT cells was noted.

CDR3 length: 14 residues. J was trimmed by 7 bases and V by 5 bases; bases with no gene match: 8. In addition, the sample was reused for a study of T cells expressing NK-cell markers. As that report states: There were a handful of donors in whom these clonotypes also led the CD3+CD56-NKG2C+ fraction.

The chain employs TRBV12-3 or TRBV12-4 and TRBJ2-1; 7 nucleotides line up with TRBD2. The sequence was collected from a woman aged 18 to 35 in good health. Source material: PBMCs. The CDR3 coding sequence is TGTGCCAGCAGTGGGAGGGAGGGCCCGAATGAGCAGTTCTTC. Its protein product is CASSGREGPNEQFF.